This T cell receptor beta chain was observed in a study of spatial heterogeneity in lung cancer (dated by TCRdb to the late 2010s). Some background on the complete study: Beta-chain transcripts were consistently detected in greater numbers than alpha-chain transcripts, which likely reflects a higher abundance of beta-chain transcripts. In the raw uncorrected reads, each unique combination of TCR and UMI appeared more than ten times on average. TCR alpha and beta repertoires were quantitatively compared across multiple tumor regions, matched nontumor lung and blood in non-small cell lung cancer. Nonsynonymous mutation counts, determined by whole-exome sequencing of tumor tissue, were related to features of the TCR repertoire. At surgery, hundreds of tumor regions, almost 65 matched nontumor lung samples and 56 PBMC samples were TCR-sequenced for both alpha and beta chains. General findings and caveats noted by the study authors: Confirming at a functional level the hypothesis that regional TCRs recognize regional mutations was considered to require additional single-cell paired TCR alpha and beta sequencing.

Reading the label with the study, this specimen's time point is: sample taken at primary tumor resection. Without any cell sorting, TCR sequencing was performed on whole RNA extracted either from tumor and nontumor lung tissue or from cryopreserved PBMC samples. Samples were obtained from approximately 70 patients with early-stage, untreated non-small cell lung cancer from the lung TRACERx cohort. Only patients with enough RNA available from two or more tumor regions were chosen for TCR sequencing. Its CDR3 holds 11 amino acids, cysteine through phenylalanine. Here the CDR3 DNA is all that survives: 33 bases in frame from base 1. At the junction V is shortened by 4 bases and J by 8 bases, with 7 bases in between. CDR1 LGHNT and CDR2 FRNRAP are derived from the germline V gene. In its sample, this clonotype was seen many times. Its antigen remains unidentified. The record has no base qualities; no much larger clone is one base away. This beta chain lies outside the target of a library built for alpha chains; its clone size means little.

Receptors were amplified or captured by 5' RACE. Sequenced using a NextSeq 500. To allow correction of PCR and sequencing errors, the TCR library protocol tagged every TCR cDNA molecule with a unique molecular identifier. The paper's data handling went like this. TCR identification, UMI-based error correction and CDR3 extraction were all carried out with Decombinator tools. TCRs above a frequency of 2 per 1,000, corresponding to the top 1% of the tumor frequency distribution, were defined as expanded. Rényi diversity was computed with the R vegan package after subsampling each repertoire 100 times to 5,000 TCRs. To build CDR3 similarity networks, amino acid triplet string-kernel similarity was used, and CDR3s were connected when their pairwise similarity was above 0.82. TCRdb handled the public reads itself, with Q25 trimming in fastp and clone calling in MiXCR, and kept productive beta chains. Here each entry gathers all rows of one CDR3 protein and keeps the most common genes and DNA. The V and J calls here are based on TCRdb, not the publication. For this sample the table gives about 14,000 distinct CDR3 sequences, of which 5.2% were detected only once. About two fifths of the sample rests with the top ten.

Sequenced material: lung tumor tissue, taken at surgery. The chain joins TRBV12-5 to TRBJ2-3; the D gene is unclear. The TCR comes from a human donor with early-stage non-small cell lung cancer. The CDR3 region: CASGSEVTQYF. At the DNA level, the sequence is TGTGCTAGTGGTTCGGAAGTTACGCAGTATTTT.